This record concerns one T cell receptor beta chain sequence. Sequencing used immunoSEQ multiplex PCR; TCRdb keeps in-frame clones, though not all of them. Of roughly 290,000 clones in the sample, roughly 88% are singletons; the top ten hold roughly 2%. There are 14 residues in the CDR3. Between the trimmed V and J ends, which lost 0 bases and 6 bases, there was a span of 11 bases. Germline V lookup: CDR1 LGHNA, CDR2 YSLEER. These data belong to a study of blood T cell repertoires in COVID-19. About the research overall: Samples of COVID-19 (acute and convalescent) were obtained from the United States, Italy and Spain.

Those enrolled, adults aged about 18 to 95 years, came from about 24 US areas. This receptor was obtained from a man aged 25 to 40 who had recovered from COVID-19. This rearrangement joins TRBV4-3 to TRBJ1-2; D unresolved. The sample taken for sequencing was PBMCs or T cells enriched from blood (not recorded which). The CDR3 sequence is CASSQDRRVDGYTF. In DNA form, the CDR3 reads TGCGCCAGCAGCCAAGATCGGCGGGTGGATGGCTACACCTTC.